One sample yielded the 25 T cell receptor beta chains listed below, sequenced in a study of regulatory T cells in long-lasting Graves disease. To make TCR beta libraries, researchers used iRepertoire HTBI primers and Arm-PCR of CDR3 regions. TCRdb reanalysed the multiplex PCR reads using MiXCR and keeps one entry per CDR3 protein. This table has about 470,000 distinct CDR3 sequences, under 20% appearing once. The time point denotes: newly diagnosed GD, antithyroid drugs for less than 3 months. The TCR library used RNA extracted from PBMCs. A further study also used this sample, focusing on T cells in Graves' hyperthyroidism and ophthalmopathy.

The sample here was peripheral blood mononuclear cells (PBMCs), taken at new diagnosis, from a patient treated with antithyroid drugs. The source of these receptors is a man between 35 and 55 years old with Graves disease.

This clonotype was found many times. The V and J genes are TRBV7-2 and TRBJ2-1; tentative D call: TRBD2 (5 bases). The V end lost 3 bases, the J end lost 10 bases, and 13 bases lay between the germline ends. This CDR3 is 13 amino acids long. The germline V gene has CDR1 SGHTA and CDR2 FQGNSA. CDR3 region: CASSLGGLREQFF. DNA of the CDR3: TGTGCCAGCAGCTTGGGCGGGTTACGGGAGCAGTTCTTC. Drawing the rest from reference TRBV7-2 and TRBJ2-1, the complete variable domain is GAGVSQSPSNKVTEKGKDVELRCDPISGHTALYWYRQSLGQGLEFLIYFQGNSAPDKSGLPSDRFSAERTGGSVSTLTIQRTQQEDSAVYLCASSLGGLREQFFGPGTRLTVL.

This clonotype was detected only a few times. The CDR3 protein is CSAPGSGSRETQYF. In nucleotides, the CDR3 is TGCAGTGCCCCCGGTAGCGGGAGCCGGGAGACCCAGTACTTC. This sequence joins TRBV20-1 and TRBJ2-5; 9 bases agree with TRBD2. CDR1 is DFQATT and CDR2 is SNEGSKA in the germline V gene (reference sequence). Losses at the gene ends were 6 bases for V and 5 bases for J; bases not matched to a gene: 10. The CDR3 consists of 14 residues.

This clonotype came up many times. V and J are TRBV7-8 and TRBJ1-5, with a weak D call TRBD1 (5 bases). The CDR3 has 14 amino acids. V gave up 7 bases and J gave up 8 bases, with 18 bases separating them. Germline V lookup: CDR1 SGHVS, CDR2 FQNEAQ. CDR3 sequence reads: CASTRRSREEPQHF. The CDR3 coding sequence is TGTGCCAGCACCCGGAGGTCCAGGGAAGAGCCCCAGCATTTT.

Ten or more counts support this clonotype. The genes are TRBV28 and TRBJ2-5; D not certain. Germline V gives CDR1 MDHEN, CDR2 SYDVKM. This CDR3 is 15 amino acids long. Between the trimmed V and J ends, which lost 4 bases and 4 bases, there was a span of 16 bases. This CDR3 reads CASSSPGGEAETQYF. In nucleotides, the CDR3 is TGTGCCAGCAGTTCCCCAGGTGGGGAAGCAGAGACCCAGTACTTC.

Ten or more counts support this clonotype. In DNA, the CDR3 is TGTGCCAGCAGTGTCCTGAGGGAACGAGATGAGCAGTTCTTC. Encoded protein: CASSVLRERDEQFF. The V and J genes are TRBV2 and TRBJ2-1, with a possible D match to TRBD2 (5 bases). This CDR3 has 14 amino acids. CDR1 is SNHLY, CDR2 FYNNEI, per germline. V gave up 4 bases and J gave up 8 bases, with 15 bases separating them.

The V gene is TRBV5-1, the J gene TRBJ2-3; 10 bases align to TRBD2. Germline V gene lookup returns CDR1 SGHRS and CDR2 YFSETQ. Trimming took 6 bases from V and 4 from J; bases not matched to a gene: 5. CDR3 length: 14 amino acids. DNA of the CDR3: TGCGCCAGCAAGCGGGAGGGTATATCAGATACGCAGTATTTT. Protein sequence: CASKREGISDTQYF.

This clonotype was detected a few times. V usage is TRBV6-1 and J usage is TRBJ1-2, with D tentatively TRBD1 (5 bases). Germline V gene sequence: CDR1 MNHNS, CDR2 SASEGT. This CDR3 comprises 13 residues. V dropped 5 bases and J dropped 3 bases, with 10 bases sitting between them. In DNA, the CDR3 is TGTGCCAGCAGTCAGAGGGACTACTATGGCTACACCTTC. This codes for CASSQRDYYGYTF.

This clonotype has a count of ten or more. The rearrangement joins TRBV29-1 to TRBJ1-2; 7 bases are shared with TRBD1. The germline V gene encodes CDR1 SQVTM and CDR2 ANQGSEA. Losses at the gene ends were 8 bases for V and 6 bases for J; bases not matched to a gene: 18. CDR3 length: 15 residues. The CDR3 DNA reads as TGCAGCATTACCGGGACAGTCGGAGGTATTGATGGCTACACCTTC. Its translation: CSITGTVGGIDGYTF.

CDR3 bases: TGTGCCAGCAGTTCAACGGGACAGGGTTTCCAAGAGACCCAGTACTTC. Its translation: CASSSTGQGFQETQYF. The chain is built from TRBV28 and TRBJ2-5, with TRBD1 matching 9 bases. CDR1 and CDR2 from the germline V gene are MDHEN and SYDVKM. The CDR3 sequence is 16 residues long. The ends lost 4 bases at V and 1 base at J; junction bases unmatched: 7.

This sequence joins TRBV24-1 and TRBJ2-1; TRBD2 aligns across 7 bases. This CDR3 has 16 amino acids. V lost 7 bases, J lost 9 bases, and 17 bases stayed unmatched. Germline V CDR1 and CDR2: KGHDR, SFDVKD. Written as DNA, the CDR3 is TGTGCCACCAGCGACCTATTTTCCGCGGGAGCTGGTGAGCAGTTCTTC. Translating it yields CATSDLFSAGAGEQFF.

This chain connects TRBV12-5 to TRBJ2-5, with D uncertain. Germline CDR1 LGHNT, CDR2 FRNRAP. V lost 5 bases to trimming and J lost 5 bases, with 24 bases between them. The CDR3 is made up of 17 amino acids. CDR3 in amino acids: CASGTNRPGPSRETQYF. CDR3 DNA: TGTGCTAGTGGTACCAACCGCCCGGGCCCGAGTCGGGAGACCCAGTACTTC.

The gene calls are TRBV7-9 and TRBJ2-5; no clear D gene. This CDR3 contains 16 residues. Germline V lookup: CDR1 SEHNR, CDR2 FQNEAQ (reference sequence). The V end lost 5 bases, the J end lost 5 bases, and 21 bases lay between the germline ends. The DNA of the CDR3 is TGTGCCAGCAGCCCCCCTGGGGAAGGGTCTCGGGAGACCCAGTACTTC. It yields the protein CASSPPGEGSRETQYF. The whole variable domain, remainder taken from reference TRBV7-9 and TRBJ2-5, is DTGVSQNPRHKITKRGQNVTFRCDPISEHNRLYWYRQTLGQGPEFLTYFQNEAQLEKSRLLSDRFSAERPKGSFSTLEIQRTEQGDSAMYLCASSPPGEGSRETQYFGPGTRLLVL.

This clonotype was counted ten times or more. The chain employs TRBV24-1 and TRBJ2-7; D remains ambiguous. The CDR3 loop spans 14 amino acids. Germline V CDR1 and CDR2: KGHDR, SFDVKD. The germline V and J ends were trimmed by 5 bases and 0 bases, with 10 bases remaining between them. The CDR3 is CATSGRHSSYEQYF. The CDR3 DNA reads as TGTGCCACCAGTGGCAGACATAGCTCCTACGAGCAGTACTTC.

This chain uses TRBV7-9 with TRBJ2-6; D gene unclear. Deletions cut 5 bases from V and 2 bases from J, with 25 bases between. CDR1 and CDR2 from the germline V gene are SEHNR and FQNEAQ (reference sequence). CDR3 length: 20 residues. The CDR3, as DNA: TGTGCCAGCAGCCATCCCTCTGGGCAGCTTCCACTAACTGGGGCCAACGTCCTGACTTTC. Its protein is CASSHPSGQLPLTGANVLTF.

The chain recombines TRBV20-1 with TRBJ2-5, with TRBD2 matching 12 bases. This CDR3 comprises 16 residues. CDR1 is DFQATT, CDR2 SNEGSKA, per germline (reference sequence). V dropped 1 base and J dropped 4; count of bases not matched to a gene: 7. The CDR3 DNA sequence: TGCAGTGCTAGAGTGGCTAGCGGGAGGGCAGGAGAGACCCAGTACTTC. Amino acids: CSARVASGRAGETQYF.

This clonotype showed up many times. This sequence joins TRBV27 and TRBJ1-2; D possibly corresponds to TRBD1 (6 bases). This CDR3 has 16 residues. V lost 1 base, J lost 7 bases, and 19 bases lay in between. The V gene's germline CDR1 is MNHEY and CDR2 SMNVEV (reference sequence). The CDR3 nucleotides are TGTGCCAGCAGTTTATGGGCGGGCAGGGGACGTTCTGGCTACACCTTC. Protein: CASSLWAGRGRSGYTF.

This clonotype appeared a few times. The chain joins TRBV6-1 to TRBJ2-7; tentative D call: TRBD2 (5 bases). This CDR3 is built from 15 residues. V lost 6 bases and J 0 bases, leaving 15 bases between the germline ends. Germline values: CDR1 MNHNS, CDR2 SASEGT. The CDR3, as DNA: TGTGCCAGCAGCTCCCAAAGGACTGTCTCCTACGAGCAGTACTTC. Translated: CASSSQRTVSYEQYF.

This clonotype was seen ten or more times. V and J are TRBV28 and TRBJ2-1; 11 positions match TRBD2. The V gene end was trimmed by 1 base and the J gene end by 2 bases; junction bases not matched to a gene: 4. CDR3 size: 17 residues. Germline V CDR1 and CDR2: MDHEN, SYDVKM. This CDR3 reads CASSLSLTSGTYNEQFF. The DNA of the CDR3 is TGTGCCAGCAGTTTATCTCTGACTAGCGGGACCTACAATGAGCAGTTCTTC.

The chain combines TRBV6-1 with TRBJ2-5, with 7 bases matching TRBD1. This CDR3 contains 16 residues. Germline V gene lookup returns CDR1 MNHNS and CDR2 SASEGT. The J segment lost 1 base and the V segment lost 6 bases, leaving 11 bases of the junction unmatched. CDR3 nucleotide sequence: TGTGCCAGCAGCTTAACAGGGGCCTGGGCCCAAGAGACCCAGTACTTC. It is translated as CASSLTGAWAQETQYF.

This clonotype was seen at least ten times. The J gene is TRBJ1-5, the V gene TRBV3-1; unclear D gene. Germline CDR1 is LGHDT and CDR2 is YNNKEL (reference sequence). Trimming pared 4 bases from V and 3 bases from J, leaving 10 bases between. The CDR3 is 14 amino acids. CDR3 bases: TGTGCCAGCAGCCCTACAAAGGCCAATCAGCCCCAGCATTTT. Residues: CASSPTKANQPQHF. The full variable domain, with the rest looked up from reference TRBV3-1 and TRBJ1-5, is DTAVSQTPKYLVTQMGNDKSIKCEQNLGHDTMYWYKQDSKKFLKIMFSYNNKELIINETVPNRFSPKSPDKAHLNLHINSLELGDSAVYFCASSPTKANQPQHFGDGTRLSIL.

This clonotype has ten or more counts. The chain couples TRBV5-1 to TRBJ2-7; 9 bases align to TRBD1. V gave up 4 bases and J gave up 2 bases; unmatched junction bases: 13. The CDR3 length is 17 residues. From germline, CDR1 is SGHRS and CDR2 YFSETQ. CDR3 protein: CASSLRDRGKGPYEQYF. The DNA of the CDR3 is TGCGCCAGCAGCCTGAGAGACAGGGGGAAAGGCCCCTACGAGCAGTACTTC.

Ten or more counts support this clonotype. The J gene is TRBJ1-2, the V gene TRBV29-1, with 9 bases identical to TRBD1. The germline gives CDR1 SQVTM, CDR2 ANQGSEA. This CDR3 is 13 amino acids long. J lost 8 bases, V lost 7 bases, and 11 bases had no gene match. The CDR3 spells CSAPGQGLEGYTF. CDR3 DNA: TGCAGCGCCCCGGGACAGGGACTGGAGGGCTACACCTTC.

This clonotype was counted at least ten times. The chain employs TRBV7-9 and TRBJ1-1, with 7 bases aligning to TRBD1. Germline values: CDR1 SEHNR, CDR2 FQNEAQ (reference sequence). Germline trimming cut 6 bases from V and 1 base from J; bases unmatched to any gene: 5. The CDR3 spans 14 residues. DNA for the CDR3: TGTGCCAGCAGAGTGGACAGGTGGAACACTGAAGCTTTCTTT. Its translation is CASRVDRWNTEAFF.

In its sample, this clonotype was seen a few times. The chain employs TRBV5-1 and TRBJ1-1; perhaps TRBD1 as D (5 bases). Germline CDR1 is SGHRS and CDR2 is YFSETQ. V was clipped by 3 bases and J by 1 base, with 16 bases between them. The CDR3 covers 16 residues. This chain's CDR3 is CASSSVLGAANTEAFF. CDR3 bases: TGCGCCAGCAGCTCGGTGCTTGGGGCAGCGAACACTGAAGCTTTCTTT.

The table lists this clonotype with many counts. Here the CDR3 DNA reads TGTGCCAGCACCGGACGACTGAGCTCCTACAATGAGCAGTTCTTC. Protein: CASTGRLSSYNEQFF. The J gene is TRBJ2-1, the V gene TRBV11-2; D unresolved. V gave up 7 bases and J gave up 0 bases, with 13 bases separating them. The CDR3 has 15 amino acids. CDR1 SGHAT and CDR2 FQNNGV come from the germline V gene.